Listed below are T cell receptor beta chains from one sample, sequenced in a study of OX40 agonist ivuxolimab in advanced cancers. Profiled with immunoSEQ multiplex PCR; TCRdb holds only in-frame clones, not every one. The sample yields around 39,000 clones, around 80% seen once. Source: CD4+ or CD8+ T cells sorted from blood, taken in a trial of the OX40 agonist ivuxolimab. The source of these receptors is an adult with an advanced solid tumor such as melanoma, head and neck, liver or kidney cancer. The CDR3 runs from the conserved cysteine through the conserved F or W. Each record gives: clone size, D gene, J gene, V gene, CDR3 DNA, CDR3 protein. A D gene is named only where the DNA matches it firmly. The size of a clone is reported for some rows only, either as once, few or many, or as a class for expanded clones.

. | . | TRBJ1-2 | TRBV25-1 | TGTGCCAGCAAACGCCAGGGGTCAAACTATGGCTACACCTTC | CASKRQGSNYGYTF
. | TRBD2 | TRBJ2-3 | TRBV5-4 | TGTGCCAGCAGCTCTAGCGGGAGGACCACAGATACGCAGTATTTT | CASSSSGRTTDTQYF
once | . | TRBJ1-4 | TRBV4-1 | TGCGCCAGCAGCCAAGGGGGGGAAAAACTGTTTTTT | CASSQGGEKLFF
. | TRBD2 | TRBJ2-1 | TRBV9 | TGTGCCAGCAGCTCCCCTCGGGGGGACCGACAAAACAATGAGCAGTTCTTC | CASSSPRGDRQNNEQFF
. | . | TRBJ2-1 | TRBV29-1 | TGCAGCGTTAGCGGGACAAGAGAAGCTGTTGAGCAGTTCTTC | CSVSGTREAVEQFF
. | . | TRBJ1-1 | TRBV19 | TGTGCCAGTAGTACTAGGACAGACACTGAAGCTTTCTTT | CASSTRTDTEAFF
. | TRBD1 | TRBJ1-5 | TRBV30 | TGTGCCTGGAGTGTAAGTTTACAGGGGAATCAGCCCCAGCATTTT | CAWSVSLQGNQPQHF
. | . | TRBJ2-2 | TRBV29-1 | TGCAGCGTTGGGACAGAAAACACCGGGGAGCTGTTTTTT | CSVGTENTGELFF
. | TRBD2 | TRBJ2-1 | TRBV11-2 | TGTGCCAGCAGCTTAGGATTGGTAGCGGGAGGTGGTGAGCAGTTCTTC | CASSLGLVAGGGEQFF
. | TRBD2 | TRBJ2-3 | TRBV19 | TGTGCCAGTAGTATAACAGCGGGGGGGCTAGATACGCAGTATTTT | CASSITAGGLDTQYF
. | TRBD2 | TRBJ2-7 | TRBV4-1 | TGCGCCAGCAGCCAAGGGCTCGCTAGCGGGGGGGCTTACGAGCAGTACTTC | CASSQGLASGGAYEQYF
. | . | TRBJ2-5 | TRBV5-4 | TGTGCCAGCAGCTTGGGGGACACCAGGTCGGAGACCCAGTACTTC | CASSLGDTRSETQYF
. | . | TRBJ1-5 | TRBV2 | TGTGCCAGCGCGCAACTACGGGGATACAATCAGCCCCAGCATTTT | CASAQLRGYNQPQHF
. | TRBD1 | TRBJ1-2 | TRBV30 | TGTGCCTGGACGGGATACAGGGGGACCGATGGCTACACCTTC | CAWTGYRGTDGYTF
. | TRBD1 | TRBJ2-7 | TRBV29-1 | TGCAGCGCTGGGACAGGCGCCTACGAGCAGTACTTC | CSAGTGAYEQYF
. | TRBD1 | TRBJ1-5 | TRBV7-9 | TGTGCCATCCCGTGGGGGACAGCAATCGCTCAGCCCCAGCATTTT | CAIPWGTAIAQPQHF
few | TRBD1 | TRBJ2-5 | TRBV15 | TGTGCCACCAGCAGCCTAAACACAGGGGGCCAAGAGACCCAGTACTTC | CATSSLNTGGQETQYF
. | . | TRBJ2-4 | TRBV30 | TGTGCCTGGAGTGTAGGGGACTTAGCCAAAAACATTCAGTACTTC | CAWSVGDLAKNIQYF
. | TRBD1 | TRBJ2-1 | TRBV6-1 | TGTGCCAGCACTCGTGGGGGACAGATGGGTTTTGGGCAGTTCTTC | CASTRGGQMGFGQFF
. | TRBD1 | TRBJ1-5 | TRBV5-8 | TGTGCCAGCAGCTACGGGACAGGGGGAAAAAATCAGCCCCAGCATTTT | CASSYGTGGKNQPQHF
. | . | TRBJ1-6 | TRBV5-1 | TGCGCCAGCAGCTTGTCCGGGGGATTTCGGTCACCCCTCCACTTT | CASSLSGGFRSPLHF
. | . | TRBJ1-2 | TRBV9 | TGTGCCAGCAGCGTCGGACAGACACCTAACTATGGCTACACCTTC | CASSVGQTPNYGYTF
. | TRBD2 | TRBJ2-3 | TRBV5-1 | TGCGCCAGCAGCTCTAGCGGGGACAGCACAGATACGCAGTATTTT | CASSSSGDSTDTQYF
. | TRBD2 | TRBJ2-3 | TRBV4-2 | TGTGCCAGCAGCCAAGATACGGGGGGACTGACTAGCACAGATACGCAGTATTTT | CASSQDTGGLTSTDTQYF
. | TRBD1 | TRBJ2-7 | TRBV5-4 | TGTGCCAGCAGTTACCCGGGACAGCCTACCTACGAGCAGTACTTC | CASSYPGQPTYEQYF
. | TRBD1 | TRBJ2-7 | TRBV19 | TGTGCCAGTAGTATAGCGGGCAGGGGGCTCTACGAGCAGTACTTC | CASSIAGRGLYEQYF
. | TRBD1 | TRBJ2-2 | TRBV19 | TGTGCCAGTAGGCTGGGGACAGGGAACACCGGGGAGCTGTTTTTT | CASRLGTGNTGELFF
. | TRBD2 | TRBJ2-1 | TRBV7-6 | TGTGCCAGCAGCTTAGGGCAGGGGACTAGCGGGAGAAATGAGCAGTTCTTC | CASSLGQGTSGRNEQFF
. | TRBD1 | TRBJ2-7 | TRBV19 | TGTGCCAGTAGTAGGTGGGACAGACCCTACGAGCAGTACTTC | CASSRWDRPYEQYF
few | TRBD1 | TRBJ2-1 | TRBV5-8 | TGTGCCAGCAGACCGGGACAGGGGGCCTACAATGAGCAGTTCTTC | CASRPGQGAYNEQFF
. | TRBD2 | TRBJ2-2 | TRBV19 | TGTGCCAGTAGTACCTTTTTAGCGGGGGCGTACACCGGGGAGCTGTTTTTT | CASSTFLAGAYTGELFF
. | TRBD2 | TRBJ2-5 | TRBV5-1 | TGCGCCAGCAGCTCTTCAGCGGGGCAAGAGACCCAGTACTTC | CASSSSAGQETQYF
. | . | TRBJ1-6 | TRBV5-4 | TGTGCCAGCAAAGGGAGAATTGGACAAGTGGATTCACCCCTCCACTTT | CASKGRIGQVDSPLHF
. | . | TRBJ2-5 | TRBV10-1 | TGCGCCAGCAGTATACGCGGGACCCACCCGGAGACCCAGTACTTC | CASSIRGTHPETQYF
. | . | TRBJ2-7 | TRBV5-6 | TGTGCCAGCAGCGCCCCCGGTCGCGAGCAGTACTTC | CASSAPGREQYF
. | . | TRBJ1-2 | TRBV6-4 | TGTGCCAGCAGTGACTCGGCCTTGATAGGGGCCCCATATGGCTACACCTTC | CASSDSALIGAPYGYTF
. | TRBD1 | TRBJ1-3 | TRBV7-9 | TGTGCCAGCAGTAGACAGGGTTTTTCTGGAAACACCATATATTTT | CASSRQGFSGNTIYF
few | . | TRBJ1-1 | TRBV2 | TGTGCCAGCAGTGTTGCCAGGGACACTGAAGCTTTCTTT | CASSVARDTEAFF
once | TRBD2 | TRBJ2-3 | TRBV5-4 | TGTGCCAGCAGGCAAGCGGGGTCCACAGATACGCAGTATTTT | CASRQAGSTDTQYF
. | . | TRBJ2-3 | TRBV30 | TGTGCCTGGAGTAAGTTTCCACCAACAGATACGCAGTATTTT | CAWSKFPPTDTQYF
. | TRBD1 | TRBJ2-3 | TRBV10-2 | TGCGCCAGCAGTGACCCCGGGGACAGAACCACAGATACGCAGTATTTT | CASSDPGDRTTDTQYF
. | . | TRBJ1-6 | TRBV21-1 | TGTGCCAGCAGCAAAATACCATTTCATAATTCACCCCTCCACTTT | CASSKIPFHNSPLHF
. | . | TRBJ1-4 | TRBV6-5 | TGTGCCAGCACGGGGGGAAAGGGTTCGGGAAAACTGTTTTTT | CASTGGKGSGKLFF
once | TRBD2 | TRBJ2-2 | TRBV7-3 | TGTGCCAGCAGCTTATTGGGACTAGCGGGAGAGAACACCGGGGAGCTGTTTTTT | CASSLLGLAGENTGELFF
. | . | TRBJ2-3 | TRBV4-1 | TGCGCCAGCAGCCCAGGCCGGGGGACCGTAACAGATACGCAGTATTTT | CASSPGRGTVTDTQYF
. | . | TRBJ2-3 | TRBV5-6 | TGTGCCAGCAGCTTGGGTAGCTCAGATACGCAGTATTTT | CASSLGSSDTQYF
once | TRBD2 | TRBJ2-7 | TRBV28 | TGTGCCAGCAGTTCCCCCCCAGGGAGGACTAGCGGGAGAACCTACGAGCAGTACTTC | CASSSPPGRTSGRTYEQYF
. | . | TRBJ2-7 | TRBV6-1 | TGTGCCAGCAGTGAAAGCGACGAGCAGTACTTC | CASSESDEQYF
. | TRBD1 | TRBJ1-6 | TRBV5-1 | TGCGCCAGCAGCTTGGACACAGGGGGCGATTCACCCCTCCACTTT | CASSLDTGGDSPLHF
few | . | TRBJ2-1 | TRBV29-1 | TGCAGCGGTAACAGAGACGGGTTGGCGACAGGTGAGCAGTTCTTC | CSGNRDGLATGEQFF
. | TRBD2 | TRBJ2-7 | TRBV7-3 | TGTGCCAGCAGCTTTACTAGCGGGGGCCGATCCTACGAGCAGTACTTC | CASSFTSGGRSYEQYF
. | . | TRBJ1-6 | TRBV30 | TGTGCCTGCCCAGGGGAAGCAGCCAATTCACCCCTCCACTTT | CACPGEAANSPLHF
once | TRBD1 | TRBJ1-2 | TRBV30 | TGTGCCTCATGGACAGGCCTGCGTGCAGACGGCTACACCTTC | CASWTGLRADGYTF
. | . | TRBJ2-3 | TRBV4-2 | TGTGCCAGCAGCCCTCTCCGGCGGGGATCCACAGATACGCAGTATTTT | CASSPLRRGSTDTQYF
. | . | TRBJ1-6 | TRBV7-2 | TGTGCCAGCAGCTCCGCCGGTTCACCCCTCCACTTT | CASSSAGSPLHF
. | . | TRBJ1-1 | TRBV18 | TGTGCCAGCTCACCAAATGAGGAAACTGAAGCTTTCTTT | CASSPNEETEAFF
. | TRBD2 | TRBJ2-1 | TRBV2 | TGTGCCAGCAGTGAGCAGGGCGGGGGTGAGCAGTTCTTC | CASSEQGGGEQFF
few | . | TRBJ1-6 | TRBV19 | TGTGCCAGCGCACAGAGCTCCTATAATTCACCCCTCCACTTT | CASAQSSYNSPLHF
. | . | TRBJ2-5 | TRBV15 | TGTGCCACCGGGGCCTATCAAGAGACCCAGTACTTC | CATGAYQETQYF
. | . | TRBJ2-1 | TRBV28 | TGTGCCAGCAGGAGCTCCTACAATGAGCAGTTCTTC | CASRSSYNEQFF